This T cell receptor beta chain is from a study of cytomegalovirus exposure and HLA in healthy donors. Germline CDR1 is SGHDT and CDR2 is YYEEEE. Trimming took off 0 bases at V and 2 bases at J, with 8 bases between the two ends. The CDR3 extends over 14 amino acids. TCRdb's table, derived via immunoSEQ multiplex PCR, lists solely in-frame clones and lacks some. The profile shows roughly 200,000 clones, about 80% of them singletons. The receptor was isolated from a woman aged 18-30 years in good health and CMV-seropositive. The sequenced sample was PBMCs. This chain uses TRBV5-6 with TRBJ2-5; D may be TRBD2 (5 bases). The CDR3, as DNA: TGTGCCAGCAGCTTGGATAGGAGGCAAGAGACCCAGTACTTC. It specifies CASSLDRRQETQYF. Full variable domain (remainder filled in from reference TRBV5-6 and TRBJ2-5): DAGVTQSPTHLIKTRGQQVTLRCSPKSGHDTVSWYQQALGQGPQFIFQYYEEEERQRGNFPDRFSGHQFPNYSSELNVNALLLGDSALYLCASSLDRRQETQYFGPGTRLLVL.